This entry concerns a single TCR beta chain. Antigen specificity is unknown. This entry comes from a study of regulatory T cells in long-lasting Graves disease. The study, taken as a whole, reports: Accuracy may have been reduced by the small sample size. Segments TRBV28, TRBJ1-2 and TRBJ2-5 showed preferential usage in persistent disease.

Described time point: newly diagnosed GD, antithyroid drugs for less than 3 months. The TCR library was made from RNA that had been extracted from PBMCs in TRIzol. Germline values: CDR1 SGHRS, CDR2 YFSETQ. The junction had 9 bases not matched to a gene; V was cut back by 4 bases and J by 5 bases. The CDR3 is made up of 17 amino acids. Building the TCR beta libraries relied on iRepertoire HTBI primers, and CDR3 regions underwent Arm-PCR. TCRdb re-analysed the multiplex PCR reads in MiXCR, keeping a single row per CDR3 protein. The sample includes about 500,000 distinct CDR3 sequences, around 12% of them seen just once. The data also belong to a second study, concerning T cells in Graves' hyperthyroidism and ophthalmopathy. That paper notes: Absence of ophthalmopathy progression within 18 months defined stable Graves' hyperthyroidism. Among thyroid clonotypes expanded above 0.001, most also appeared in blood.

The rearrangement uses TRBV5-1 and TRBJ2-1; 13 bases are a match to TRBD2. Material: peripheral blood mononuclear cells (PBMCs), obtained at new diagnosis, from a patient treated with antithyroid drugs. This TCR was recovered from a woman aged 25 to 39 with Graves disease. The CDR3 protein is CASSPYPTSGRDNEQFF. CDR3 nucleotides: TGCGCCAGCAGCCCTTACCCAACTAGCGGGAGGGACAATGAGCAGTTCTTC.